This paragraph covers one T cell receptor beta chain sequence. Its antigen is unknown. These data originate in a study of graft-versus-host responses after intestinal transplantation. TCRdb keeps only in-frame clones here, not all; method: immunoSEQ multiplex PCR. The data show about 98,000 clones, 83% seen once. CDR3 length: 17 residues. Germline loops: CDR1 MNHNS, CDR2 SASEGT. Trimming took 0 bases from V and 1 from J, leaving 10 bases between them. General study findings and limits: Some patients had graft-donor T cell macrochimerism. In their allografts, the ratios of graft-versus-host to host-versus-graft T cell clones were high.

This sample comprised unstimulated CD8+ T cells sorted from spleen or lymph node cells, obtained before intestinal transplant. The chain carries TRBV6-1 and TRBJ1-6; D possibly corresponds to TRBD1 (6 bases). This TCR came from a human donor who received an intestinal transplant. The CDR3 DNA reads TGTGCCAGCAGTGAAGCGGGGGGGCAGTCCTATAATTCACCCCTCCACTTT. Translated: CASSEAGGQSYNSPLHF.